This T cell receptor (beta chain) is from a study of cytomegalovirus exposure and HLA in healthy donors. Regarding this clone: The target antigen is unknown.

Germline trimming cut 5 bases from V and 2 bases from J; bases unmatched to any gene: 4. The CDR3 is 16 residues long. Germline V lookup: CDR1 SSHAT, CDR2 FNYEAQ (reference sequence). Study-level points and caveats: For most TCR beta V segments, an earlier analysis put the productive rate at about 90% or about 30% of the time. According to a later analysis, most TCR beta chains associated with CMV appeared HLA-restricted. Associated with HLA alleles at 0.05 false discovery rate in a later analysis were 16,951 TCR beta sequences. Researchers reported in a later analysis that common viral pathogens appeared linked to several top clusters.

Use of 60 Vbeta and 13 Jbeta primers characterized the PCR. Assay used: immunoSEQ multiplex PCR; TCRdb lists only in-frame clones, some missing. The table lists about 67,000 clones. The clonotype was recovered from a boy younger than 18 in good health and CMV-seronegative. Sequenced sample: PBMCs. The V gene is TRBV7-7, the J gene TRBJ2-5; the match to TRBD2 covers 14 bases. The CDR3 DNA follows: TGTGCCAGCAGCGCCCGACTAGCGGGAGGGCAAGAGACCCAGTACTTC. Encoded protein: CASSARLAGGQETQYF.